This TCR beta chain is drawn from a study of blood T cells in healthy people across ages. As concerns this clonotype: A much larger clone is a single base away; this may be a read error.

Every sample had a minimum of 6 million PBMCs isolated. It was with a sample-barcoded 5' primer and a J-beta primer mix that a second PCR of roughly 6 to 12 cycles was run. TCRdb re-called the 5' RACE reads with MiXCR, one entry per CDR3 protein. This table holds 780,000 or so distinct CDR3 sequences, about 48% found once. Trimming stripped 3 bases from V and 0 bases from J, with 14 bases between. Germline V gene lookup returns CDR1 SEHNR and CDR2 FQNEAQ (reference sequence). The CDR3 loop spans 16 amino acids. Source material: blood. The TCR originated in a man aged 80 or over in good health. The V and J genes are TRBV7-9 and TRBJ1-1; tentatively, D is TRBD1 (6 bases). CDR3 in DNA: TGTGCCAGCAGCTTGTGGGGGGGCGGCATGAACACTGAAGCTTTCTTT. Protein product: CASSLWGGGMNTEAFF.